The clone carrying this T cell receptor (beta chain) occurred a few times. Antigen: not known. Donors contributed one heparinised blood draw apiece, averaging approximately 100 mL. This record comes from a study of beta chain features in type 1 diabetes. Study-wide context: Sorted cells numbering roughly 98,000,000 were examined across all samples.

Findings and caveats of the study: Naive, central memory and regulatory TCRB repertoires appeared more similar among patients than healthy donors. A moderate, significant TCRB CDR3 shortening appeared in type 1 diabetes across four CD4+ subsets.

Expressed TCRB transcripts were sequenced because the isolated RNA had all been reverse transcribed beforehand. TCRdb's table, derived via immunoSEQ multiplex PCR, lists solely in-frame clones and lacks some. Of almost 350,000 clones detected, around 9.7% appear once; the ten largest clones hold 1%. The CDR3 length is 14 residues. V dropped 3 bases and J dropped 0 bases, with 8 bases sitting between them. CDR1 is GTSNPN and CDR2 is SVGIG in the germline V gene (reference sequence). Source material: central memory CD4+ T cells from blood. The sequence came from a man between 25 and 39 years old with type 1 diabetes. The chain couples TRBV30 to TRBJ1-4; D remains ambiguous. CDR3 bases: TGTGCCTGGAGCCGACTTGCAACTAATGAAAAACTGTTTTTT. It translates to CAWSRLATNEKLFF.